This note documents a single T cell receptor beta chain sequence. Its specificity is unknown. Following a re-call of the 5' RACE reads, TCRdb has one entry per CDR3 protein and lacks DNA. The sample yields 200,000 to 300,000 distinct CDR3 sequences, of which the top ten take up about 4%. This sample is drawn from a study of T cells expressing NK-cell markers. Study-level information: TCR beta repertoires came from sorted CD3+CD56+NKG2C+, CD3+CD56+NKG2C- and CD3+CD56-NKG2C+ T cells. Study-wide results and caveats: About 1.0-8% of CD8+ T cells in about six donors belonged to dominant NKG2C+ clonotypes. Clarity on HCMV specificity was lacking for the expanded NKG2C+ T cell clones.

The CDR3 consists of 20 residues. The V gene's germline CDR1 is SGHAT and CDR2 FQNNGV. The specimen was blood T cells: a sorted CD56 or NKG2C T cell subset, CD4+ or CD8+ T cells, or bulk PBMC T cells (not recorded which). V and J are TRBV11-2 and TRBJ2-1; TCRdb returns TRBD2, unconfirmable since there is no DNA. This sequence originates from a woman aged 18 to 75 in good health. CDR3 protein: CASSHPGASGGASSYNEQFF.